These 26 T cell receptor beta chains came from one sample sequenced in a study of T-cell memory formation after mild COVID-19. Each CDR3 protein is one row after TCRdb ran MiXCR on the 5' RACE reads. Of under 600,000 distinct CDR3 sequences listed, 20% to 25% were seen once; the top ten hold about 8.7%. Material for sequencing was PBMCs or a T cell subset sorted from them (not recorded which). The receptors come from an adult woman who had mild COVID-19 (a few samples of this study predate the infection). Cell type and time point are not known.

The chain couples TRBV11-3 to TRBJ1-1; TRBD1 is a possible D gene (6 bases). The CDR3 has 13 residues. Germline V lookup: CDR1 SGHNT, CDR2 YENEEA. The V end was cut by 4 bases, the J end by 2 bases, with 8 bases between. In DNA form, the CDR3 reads TGTGCCAGCAGCTCGGGACATAACACTGAAGCTTTCTTT. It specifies CASSSGHNTEAFF.

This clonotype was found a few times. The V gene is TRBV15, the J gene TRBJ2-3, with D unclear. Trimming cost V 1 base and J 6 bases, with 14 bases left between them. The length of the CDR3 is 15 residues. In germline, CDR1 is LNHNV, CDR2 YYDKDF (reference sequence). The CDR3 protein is CATSRVVQHWDTQYF. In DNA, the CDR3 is TGTGCCACCAGCAGAGTTGTACAGCACTGGGATACGCAGTATTTT.

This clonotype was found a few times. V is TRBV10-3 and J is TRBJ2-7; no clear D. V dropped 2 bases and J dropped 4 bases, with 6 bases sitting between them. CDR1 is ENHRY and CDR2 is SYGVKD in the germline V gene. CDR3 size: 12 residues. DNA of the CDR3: TGTGCCATCAGTGAGGACACTTACGAGCAGTACTTC. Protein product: CAISEDTYEQYF.

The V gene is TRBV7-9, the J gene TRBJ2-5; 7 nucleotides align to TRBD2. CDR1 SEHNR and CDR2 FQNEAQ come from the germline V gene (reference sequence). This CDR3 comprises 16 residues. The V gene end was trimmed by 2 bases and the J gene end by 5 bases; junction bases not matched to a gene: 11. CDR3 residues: CASSLSPAGREETQYF. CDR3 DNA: TGTGCCAGCAGCTTATCGCCAGCGGGACGAGAGGAGACCCAGTACTTC. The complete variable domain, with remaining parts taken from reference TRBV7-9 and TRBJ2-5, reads DTGVSQNPRHKITKRGQNVTFRCDPISEHNRLYWYRQTLGQGPEFLTYFQNEAQLEKSRLLSDRFSAERPKGSFSTLEIQRTEQGDSAMYLCASSLSPAGREETQYFGPGTRLLVL.

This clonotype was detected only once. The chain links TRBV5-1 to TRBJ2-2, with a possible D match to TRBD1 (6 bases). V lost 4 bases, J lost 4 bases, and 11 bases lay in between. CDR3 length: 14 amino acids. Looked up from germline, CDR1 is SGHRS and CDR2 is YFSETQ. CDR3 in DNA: TGCGCCAGCAGCCAACAGGGTGGCACCGGGGAGCTGTTTTTT. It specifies CASSQQGGTGELFF.

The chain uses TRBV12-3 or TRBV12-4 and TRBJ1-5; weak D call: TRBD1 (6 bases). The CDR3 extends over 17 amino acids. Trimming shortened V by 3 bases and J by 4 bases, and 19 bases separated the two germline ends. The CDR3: CASSFGFRGRWNQPQHF. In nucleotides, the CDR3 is TGTGCCAGCAGTTTCGGGTTCAGGGGCCGATGGAATCAGCCCCAGCATTTT.

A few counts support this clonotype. CDR3 bases: TGTGCCAGCAGCGTAGACATCGGTGTGAGGCAGCCCCAGCATTTT. Translating it yields CASSVDIGVRQPQHF. The genes are TRBV9 and TRBJ1-5; D is ambiguous. Germline CDR1 is SGDLS and CDR2 is YYNGEE. Trimming stripped 0 bases from V and 7 bases from J, with 14 bases between. This CDR3 comprises 15 residues.

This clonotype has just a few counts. The CDR3 reads CASSFDGRGGDTEAFF. For the CDR3, the DNA is TGTGCCAGCAGCTTTGACGGAAGAGGGGGAGACACTGAAGCTTTCTTT. The gene calls are TRBV11-3 and TRBJ1-1; D is perhaps TRBD1 (6 bases). The CDR3 sequence is 16 residues long. Trimming cost V 3 bases and J 3 bases, with 17 bases left between them. The germline V gene encodes CDR1 SGHNT and CDR2 YENEEA.

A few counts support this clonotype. CDR3 region: CASSSDSPQETQYF. CDR3 nucleotide sequence: TGCGCCAGCAGCTCCGACAGTCCCCAAGAGACCCAGTACTTC. The chain recombines TRBV5-1 with TRBJ2-5; possible D gene TRBD1, 5 bases. The CDR3 is made up of 14 amino acids. Germline assignment: CDR1 SGHRS and CDR2 YFSETQ. V was pared by 3 bases and J by 1 base, with 10 bases between.

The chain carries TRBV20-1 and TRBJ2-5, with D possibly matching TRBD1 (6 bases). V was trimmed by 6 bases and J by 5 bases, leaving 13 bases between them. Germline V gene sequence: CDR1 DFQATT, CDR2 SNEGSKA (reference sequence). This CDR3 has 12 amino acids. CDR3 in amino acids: CSADQGMETQYF. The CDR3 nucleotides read TGCAGTGCCGACCAGGGGATGGAGACCCAGTACTTC.

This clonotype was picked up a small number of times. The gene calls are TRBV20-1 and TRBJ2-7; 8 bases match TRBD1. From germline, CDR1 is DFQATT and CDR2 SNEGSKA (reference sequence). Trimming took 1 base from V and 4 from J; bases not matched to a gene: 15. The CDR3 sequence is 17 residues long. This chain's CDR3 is CSARGPRRLDRVYEQYF. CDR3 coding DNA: TGCAGTGCTAGAGGCCCACGCAGATTGGACAGGGTGTACGAGCAGTACTTC.

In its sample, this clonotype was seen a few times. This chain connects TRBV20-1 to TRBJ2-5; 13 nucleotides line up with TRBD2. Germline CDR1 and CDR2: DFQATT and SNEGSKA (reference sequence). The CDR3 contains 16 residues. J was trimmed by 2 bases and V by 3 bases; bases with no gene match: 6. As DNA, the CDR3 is TGCAGTGCTAGGGGGACTAGCGGGACCCTTCAAGAGACCCAGTACTTC. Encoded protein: CSARGTSGTLQETQYF.

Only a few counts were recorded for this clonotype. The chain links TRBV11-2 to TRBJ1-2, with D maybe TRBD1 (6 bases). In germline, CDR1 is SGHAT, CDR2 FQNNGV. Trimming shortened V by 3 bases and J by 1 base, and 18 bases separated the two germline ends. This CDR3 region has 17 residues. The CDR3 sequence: CASSLLHTGTLNYGYTF. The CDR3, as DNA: TGTGCCAGCAGCTTGCTTCATACCGGGACACTTAACTATGGCTACACCTTC.

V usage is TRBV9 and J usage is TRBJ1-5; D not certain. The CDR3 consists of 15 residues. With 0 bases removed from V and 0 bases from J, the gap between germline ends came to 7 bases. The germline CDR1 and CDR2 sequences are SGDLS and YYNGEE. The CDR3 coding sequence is TGTGCCAGCAGCGTAGGTGGAATTAGCAATCAGCCCCAGCATTTT. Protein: CASSVGGISNQPQHF.

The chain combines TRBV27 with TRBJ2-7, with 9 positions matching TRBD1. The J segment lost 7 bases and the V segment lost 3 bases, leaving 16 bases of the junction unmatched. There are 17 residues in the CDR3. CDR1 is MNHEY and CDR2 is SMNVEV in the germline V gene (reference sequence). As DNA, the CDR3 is TGTGCCAGCAGTTTTATCCGCCTCCGGGACAGGGACCAAGAGCAGTACTTC. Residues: CASSFIRLRDRDQEQYF.

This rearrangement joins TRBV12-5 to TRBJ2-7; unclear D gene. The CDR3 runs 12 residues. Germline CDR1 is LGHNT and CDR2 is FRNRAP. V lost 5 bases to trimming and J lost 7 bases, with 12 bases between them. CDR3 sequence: CASGAVYGEQYF. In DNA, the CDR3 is TGTGCTAGTGGTGCCGTCTATGGGGAGCAGTACTTC.

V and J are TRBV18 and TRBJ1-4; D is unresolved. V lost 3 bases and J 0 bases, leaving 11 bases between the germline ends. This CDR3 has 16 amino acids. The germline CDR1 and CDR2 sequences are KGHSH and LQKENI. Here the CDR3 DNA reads TGTGCCAGCTCACCGTCCCTAACGGCAACTAATGAAAAACTGTTTTTT. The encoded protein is CASSPSLTATNEKLFF.

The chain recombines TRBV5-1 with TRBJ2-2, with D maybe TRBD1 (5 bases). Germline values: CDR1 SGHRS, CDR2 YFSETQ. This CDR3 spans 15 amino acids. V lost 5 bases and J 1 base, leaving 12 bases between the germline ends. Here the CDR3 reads CASRQGFENTGELFF. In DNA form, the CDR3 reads TGCGCCAGCAGGCAGGGCTTTGAGAACACCGGGGAGCTGTTTTTT.

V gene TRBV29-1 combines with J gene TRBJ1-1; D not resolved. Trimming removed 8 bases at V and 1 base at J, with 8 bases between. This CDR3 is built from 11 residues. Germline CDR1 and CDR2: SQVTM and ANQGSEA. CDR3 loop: CSSIGNTEAFF. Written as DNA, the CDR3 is TGCAGCTCTATCGGGAACACTGAAGCTTTCTTT.

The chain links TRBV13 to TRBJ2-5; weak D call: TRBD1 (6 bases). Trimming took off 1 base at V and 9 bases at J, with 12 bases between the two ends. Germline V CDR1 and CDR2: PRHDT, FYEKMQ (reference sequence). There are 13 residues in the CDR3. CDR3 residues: CASSLDRARAQYF. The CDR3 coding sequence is TGTGCCAGCAGCTTAGACAGGGCTCGGGCCCAGTACTTC.

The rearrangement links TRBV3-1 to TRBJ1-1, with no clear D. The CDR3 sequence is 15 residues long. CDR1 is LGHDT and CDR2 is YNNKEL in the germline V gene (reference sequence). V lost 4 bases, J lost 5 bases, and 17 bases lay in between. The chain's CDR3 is CASSPFGRSGTEAFF. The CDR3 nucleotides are TGTGCCAGCAGCCCTTTTGGGAGGTCTGGGACTGAAGCTTTCTTT.

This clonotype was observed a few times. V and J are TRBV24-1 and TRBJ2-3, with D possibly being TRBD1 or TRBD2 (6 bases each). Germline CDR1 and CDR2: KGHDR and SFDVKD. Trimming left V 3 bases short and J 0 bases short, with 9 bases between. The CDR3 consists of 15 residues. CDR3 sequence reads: CATSDAGQSTDTQYF. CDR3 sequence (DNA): TGTGCCACCAGTGATGCGGGACAAAGCACAGATACGCAGTATTTT.

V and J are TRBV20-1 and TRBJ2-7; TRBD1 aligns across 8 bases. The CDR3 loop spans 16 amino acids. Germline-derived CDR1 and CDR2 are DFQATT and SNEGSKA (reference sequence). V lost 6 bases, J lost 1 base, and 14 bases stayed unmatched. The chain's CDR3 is CSALLRDRSLSYEQYF. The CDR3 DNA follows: TGCAGTGCCCTATTGCGGGACAGGAGCCTGTCCTACGAGCAGTACTTC.

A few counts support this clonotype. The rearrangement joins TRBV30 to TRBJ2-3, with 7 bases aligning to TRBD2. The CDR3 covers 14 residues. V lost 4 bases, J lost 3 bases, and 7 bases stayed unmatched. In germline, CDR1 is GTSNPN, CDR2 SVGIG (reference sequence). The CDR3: CAWNPRGTTDTQYF. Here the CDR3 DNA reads TGTGCCTGGAATCCGCGGGGGACTACAGATACGCAGTATTTT.

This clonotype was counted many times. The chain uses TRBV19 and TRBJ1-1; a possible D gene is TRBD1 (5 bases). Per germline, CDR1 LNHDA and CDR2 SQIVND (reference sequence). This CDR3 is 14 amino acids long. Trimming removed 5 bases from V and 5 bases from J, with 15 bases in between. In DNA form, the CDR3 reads TGTGCCAGTAGTCCATGGCTGGGGGGGACTGAAGCTTTCTTT. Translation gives CASSPWLGGTEAFF.

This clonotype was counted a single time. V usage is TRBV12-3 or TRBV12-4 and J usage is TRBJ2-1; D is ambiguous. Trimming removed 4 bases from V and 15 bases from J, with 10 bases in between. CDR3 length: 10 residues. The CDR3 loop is CASSSARLFF. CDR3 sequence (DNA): TGTGCCAGCAGTTCGGCCCGTCTGTTCTTC.